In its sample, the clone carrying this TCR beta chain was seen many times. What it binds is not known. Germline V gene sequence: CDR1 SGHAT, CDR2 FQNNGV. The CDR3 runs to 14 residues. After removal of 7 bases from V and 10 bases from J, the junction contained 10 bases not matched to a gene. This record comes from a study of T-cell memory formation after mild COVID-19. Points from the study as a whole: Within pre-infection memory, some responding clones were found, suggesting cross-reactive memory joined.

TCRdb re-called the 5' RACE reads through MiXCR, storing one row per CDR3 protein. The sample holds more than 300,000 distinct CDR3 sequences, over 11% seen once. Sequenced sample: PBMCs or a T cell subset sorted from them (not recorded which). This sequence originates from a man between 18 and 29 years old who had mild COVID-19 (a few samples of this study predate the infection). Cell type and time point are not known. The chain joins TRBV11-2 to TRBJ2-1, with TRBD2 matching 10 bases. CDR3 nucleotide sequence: TGTGCCAGCACCTCGACTAGCGGGCGGAGGGAGCAGTTCTTC. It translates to CASTSTSGRREQFF.